The clone carrying this TCR beta chain was counted many times. The antigen is undetermined. The sample originates from a study of Graves' ophthalmopathy and Graves' hyperthyroidism. General observations from the study: Blood repertoires reportedly contained most expanded thyroid clonotypes above 0.001 frequency.

Clinicians diagnosed using symptoms, serum thyroxine, TRAb, thyroid ultrasound and orbital computed tomography. Scientists amplified the TCR beta CDR3 regions from RNA transcripts. RT-PCR was first run with HTBI primers, then multiplex PCR in a second round. TCRdb called the multiplex PCR reads again in MiXCR, with one record for every CDR3 protein. In the table there are approximately 500,000 distinct CDR3 sequences, approximately 14% of which are singletons. Deletions cut 5 bases from V and 7 bases from J, with 9 bases between. The CDR3 covers 12 residues. The sample consisted of blood. This clonotype was obtained from a woman between 25 and 40 years old with Graves' ophthalmopathy. The chain employs TRBV12-3 or TRBV12-4 and TRBJ1-5; no firm D call. CDR3 sequence (DNA): TGTGCCAGCAGTCCAAGGGAGCAGCCCCAGCATTTT. This translates into CASSPREQPQHF.